This entry is about one T cell receptor beta chain. Its antigen is unknown. TCRdb recomputed calls from the RT-PCR reads with MiXCR, one row per CDR3 protein. The sample yields over 800,000 distinct CDR3 sequences, roughly 20% seen once. This sample stems from a study of response to subunit inactivated influenza vaccine. The CDR3 contains 12 residues. Germline V gene data show CDR1 as MNHEY and CDR2 as SVGAGI. With V trimmed by 4 bases and J by 14 bases, 5 bases remained unmatched. Overall study findings and caveats: The study's authors posited that every seasonal influenza vaccination enlists few new T cells.

The TCR was taken from a man aged 45-65 years who received an inactivated influenza vaccine. The gene calls are TRBV6-5 and TRBJ2-1; 10 bases agree with TRBD2. The sequenced sample was PBMCs from blood, obtained approximately 5 days after vaccination. The CDR3 region has the DNA TGTGCCAGCAGTTCCTCTAGCGGGAGAAAGTTCTTC. Amino acid sequence: CASSSSSGRKFF.